This T cell receptor (beta chain) was sequenced in a study of PD-L1 blockade in urothelial cancer. Synthetic TCR analog templates were spiked into all PCRs individually. The method was immunoSEQ multiplex PCR; TCRdb's version includes in-frame clones alone and lacks a portion of them. The sample has tens of thousands of clones, 79% seen once. Stated time point: peripheral blood 6 weeks after treatment start. This CDR3 contains 15 residues. Per germline, CDR1 SGHNT and CDR2 YENEEA. Germline trimming cut 4 bases from V and 3 bases from J; bases unmatched to any gene: 8. The chain joins TRBV11-3 to TRBJ2-7; 8 bases align to TRBD1. The input for sequencing was PBMCs, taken around atezolizumab (anti-PD-L1) treatment. This TCR came from a man between 65 and 85 years old with urothelial cancer. In DNA form, the CDR3 reads TGTGCCAGCAGCTATTCAACCGGGACAGGCTACGAGCAGTACTTC. It yields the protein CASSYSTGTGYEQYF.